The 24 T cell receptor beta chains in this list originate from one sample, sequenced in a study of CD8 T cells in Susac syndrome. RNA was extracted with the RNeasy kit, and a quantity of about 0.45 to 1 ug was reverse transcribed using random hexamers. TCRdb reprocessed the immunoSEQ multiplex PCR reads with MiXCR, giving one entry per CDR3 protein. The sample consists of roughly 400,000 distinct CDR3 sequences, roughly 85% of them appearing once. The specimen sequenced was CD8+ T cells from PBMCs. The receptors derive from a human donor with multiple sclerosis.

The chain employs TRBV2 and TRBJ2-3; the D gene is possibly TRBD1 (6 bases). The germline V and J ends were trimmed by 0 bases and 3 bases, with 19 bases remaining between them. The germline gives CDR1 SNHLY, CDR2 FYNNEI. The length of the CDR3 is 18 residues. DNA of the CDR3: TGTGCCAGCAGTGAAGCGGGGGCCCTCGATGAGGAGACAGATACGCAGTATTTT. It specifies CASSEAGALDEETDTQYF. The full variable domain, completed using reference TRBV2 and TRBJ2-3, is EPEVTQTPSHQVTQMGQEVILRCVPISNHLYFYWYRQILGQKVEFLVSFYNNEISEKSEIFDDQFSVERPDGSNFTLKIRSTKLEDSAMYFCASSEAGALDEETDTQYFGPGTRLTVL.

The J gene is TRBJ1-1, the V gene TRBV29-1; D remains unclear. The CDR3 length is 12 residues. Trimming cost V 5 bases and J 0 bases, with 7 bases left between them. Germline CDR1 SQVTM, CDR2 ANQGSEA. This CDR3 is CSVFVVNTEAFF. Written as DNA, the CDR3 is TGCAGCGTTTTCGTCGTGAACACTGAAGCTTTCTTT.

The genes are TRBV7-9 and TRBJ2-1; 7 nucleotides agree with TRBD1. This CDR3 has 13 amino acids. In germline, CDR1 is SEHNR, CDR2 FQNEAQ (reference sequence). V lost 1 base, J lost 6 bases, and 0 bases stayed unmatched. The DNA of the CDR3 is TGTGCCAGCAGCTTAGGGGACAGCAATGAGCAGTTCTTC. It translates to CASSLGDSNEQFF.

The CDR3 reads CASSQSLGGDVRETQYF. The DNA for the CDR3 is TGTGCCAGCAGCCAGTCTTTGGGGGGGGATGTTCGAGAGACCCAGTACTTC. The gene calls are TRBV3-1 and TRBJ2-5; 7 positions match TRBD2. V lost 3 bases, J lost 4 bases, and 14 bases stayed unmatched. Germline V lookup: CDR1 LGHDT, CDR2 YNNKEL (reference sequence). This CDR3 has 17 residues.

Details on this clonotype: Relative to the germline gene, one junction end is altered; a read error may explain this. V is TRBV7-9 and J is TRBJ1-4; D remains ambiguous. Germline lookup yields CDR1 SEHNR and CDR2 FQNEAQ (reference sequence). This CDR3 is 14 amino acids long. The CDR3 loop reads CASSAVTTNEKLFF. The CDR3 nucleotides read TGTGCCAGCAGCGCGGTGACAACAAATGAAAAACTGTTTTTT.

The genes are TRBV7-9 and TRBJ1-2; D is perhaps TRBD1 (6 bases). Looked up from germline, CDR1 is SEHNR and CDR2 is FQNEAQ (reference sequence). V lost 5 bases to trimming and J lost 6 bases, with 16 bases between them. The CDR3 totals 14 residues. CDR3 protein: CASSPLGGANGYTF. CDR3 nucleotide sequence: TGTGCCAGCAGCCCCCTGGGGGGCGCAAATGGCTACACCTTC.

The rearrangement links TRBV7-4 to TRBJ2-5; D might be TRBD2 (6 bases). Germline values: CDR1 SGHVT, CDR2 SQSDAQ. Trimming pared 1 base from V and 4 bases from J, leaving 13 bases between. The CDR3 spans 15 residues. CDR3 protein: CASSLGARGGETQYF. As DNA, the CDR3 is TGTGCCAGCAGCTTAGGGGCGCGGGGCGGAGAGACCCAGTACTTC.

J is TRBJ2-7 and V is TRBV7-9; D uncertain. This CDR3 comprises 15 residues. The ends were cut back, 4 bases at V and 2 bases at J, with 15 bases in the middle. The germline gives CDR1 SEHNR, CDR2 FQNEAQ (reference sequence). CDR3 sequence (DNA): TGTGCCAGCAGCTCCGCCCCAGCCGATACCTACGAGCAGTACTTC. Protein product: CASSSAPADTYEQYF.

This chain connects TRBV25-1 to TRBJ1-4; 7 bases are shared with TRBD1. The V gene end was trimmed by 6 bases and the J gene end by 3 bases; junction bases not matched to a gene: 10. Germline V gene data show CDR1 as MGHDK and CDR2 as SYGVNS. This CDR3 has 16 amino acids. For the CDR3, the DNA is TGTGCCAGCAGACAGAAACACGGGACAGCTAATGAAAAACTGTTTTTT. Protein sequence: CASRQKHGTANEKLFF.

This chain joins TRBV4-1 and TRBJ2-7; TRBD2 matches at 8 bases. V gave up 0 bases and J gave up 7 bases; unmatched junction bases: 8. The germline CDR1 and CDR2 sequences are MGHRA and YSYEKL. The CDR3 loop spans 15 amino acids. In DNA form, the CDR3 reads TGCGCCAGCAGCCAAGAGGACGGGGGGGCGGAAGAGCAGTACTTC. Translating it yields CASSQEDGGAEEQYF.

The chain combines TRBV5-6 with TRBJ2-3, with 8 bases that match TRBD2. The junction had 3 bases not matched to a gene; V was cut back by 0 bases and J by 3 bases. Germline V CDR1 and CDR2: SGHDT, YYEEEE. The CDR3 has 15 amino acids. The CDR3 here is CASSLESSGTDTQYF. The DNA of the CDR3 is TGTGCCAGCAGCTTGGAGTCTAGCGGGACAGATACGCAGTATTTT.

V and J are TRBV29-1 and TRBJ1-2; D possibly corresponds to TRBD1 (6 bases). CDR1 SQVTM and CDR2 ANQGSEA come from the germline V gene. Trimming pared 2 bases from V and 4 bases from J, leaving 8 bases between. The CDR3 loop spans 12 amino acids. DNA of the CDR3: TGCAGCGTTGAAACAGGGTCCTATGGCTACACCTTC. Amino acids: CSVETGSYGYTF.

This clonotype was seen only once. The CDR3 DNA follows: TGTGCCAGCTCCTGGAAGCGAATTTCCGGACCTTACGAGCAGTACTTC. Protein sequence: CASSWKRISGPYEQYF. The V and J genes are TRBV3-1 and TRBJ2-7; D unresolved. The CDR3 covers 16 residues. Trimming shortened V by 8 bases and J by 4 bases, and 24 bases separated the two germline ends. Germline V gene sequence: CDR1 LGHDT, CDR2 YNNKEL (reference sequence).

CDR3 sequence reads: CANGRGPYEQYF. DNA for the CDR3: TGTGCCAACGGGAGGGGCCCCTACGAGCAGTACTTC. The rearrangement joins TRBV6-1 to TRBJ2-7; 8 positions match TRBD2. The V and J ends lost 10 bases and 2 bases, in that order; junction bases with no gene match: 4. Germline lookup yields CDR1 MNHNS and CDR2 SASEGT. This CDR3 is built from 12 residues.

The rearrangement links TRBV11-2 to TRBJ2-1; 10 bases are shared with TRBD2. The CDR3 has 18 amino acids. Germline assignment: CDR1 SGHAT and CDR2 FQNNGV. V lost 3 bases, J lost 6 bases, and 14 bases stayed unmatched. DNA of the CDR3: TGTGCCAGCAGCTTCGGGCTAGCGGGAGCCCTCGGGGGCAATGAGCAGTTCTTC. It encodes CASSFGLAGALGGNEQFF. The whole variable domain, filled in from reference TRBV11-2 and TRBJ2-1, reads EAGVAQSPRYKIIEKRQSVAFWCNPISGHATLYWYQQILGQGPKLLIQFQNNGVVDDSQLPKDRFSAERLKGVDSTLKIQPAKLEDSAVYLCASSFGLAGALGGNEQFFGPGTRLTVL.

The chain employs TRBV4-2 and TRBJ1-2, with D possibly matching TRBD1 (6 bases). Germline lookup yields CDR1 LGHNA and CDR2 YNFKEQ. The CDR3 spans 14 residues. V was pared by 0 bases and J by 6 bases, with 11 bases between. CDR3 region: CASSQEVRGDGYTF. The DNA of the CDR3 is TGTGCCAGCAGCCAAGAAGTCAGGGGCGATGGCTACACCTTC.

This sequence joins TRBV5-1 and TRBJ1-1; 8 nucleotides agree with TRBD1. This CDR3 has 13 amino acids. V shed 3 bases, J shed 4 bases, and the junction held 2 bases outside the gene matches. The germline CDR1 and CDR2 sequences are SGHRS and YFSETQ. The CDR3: CASSWTGPTEAFF. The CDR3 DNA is TGCGCCAGCAGCTGGACAGGGCCCACTGAAGCTTTCTTT. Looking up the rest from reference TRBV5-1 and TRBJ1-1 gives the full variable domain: KAGVTQTPRYLIKTRGQQVTLSCSPISGHRSVSWYQQTPGQGLQFLFEYFSETQRNKGNFPGRFSGRQFSNSRSEMNVSTLELGDSALYLCASSWTGPTEAFFGQGTRLTVV.

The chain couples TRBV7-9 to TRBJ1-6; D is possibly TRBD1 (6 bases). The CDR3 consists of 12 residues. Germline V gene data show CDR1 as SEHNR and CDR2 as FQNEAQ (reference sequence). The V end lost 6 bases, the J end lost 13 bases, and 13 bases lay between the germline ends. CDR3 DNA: TGTGCCAGCAGAGCACCACAGGGCCCCCTCCACTTT. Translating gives CASRAPQGPLHF. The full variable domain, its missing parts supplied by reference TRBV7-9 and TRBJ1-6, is DTGVSQNPRHKITKRGQNVTFRCDPISEHNRLYWYRQTLGQGPEFLTYFQNEAQLEKSRLLSDRFSAERPKGSFSTLEIQRTEQGDSAMYLCASRAPQGPLHFGNGTRLTVT.

CDR3 sequence: CSVGRDGSYEQYF. DNA for the CDR3: TGCAGCGTTGGGCGGGACGGATCCTACGAGCAGTACTTC. The V gene is TRBV29-1, the J gene TRBJ2-7, with a weak D call TRBD2 (6 bases). Trimming shortened V by 4 bases and J by 1 base, and 11 bases separated the two germline ends. The CDR3 has 13 amino acids. Germline-derived CDR1 and CDR2 are SQVTM and ANQGSEA.

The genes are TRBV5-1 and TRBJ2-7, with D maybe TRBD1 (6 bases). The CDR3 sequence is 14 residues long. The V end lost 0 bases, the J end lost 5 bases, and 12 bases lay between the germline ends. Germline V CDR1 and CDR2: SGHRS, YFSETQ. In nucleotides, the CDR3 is TGCGCCAGCAGCTTGGGGGACACCAACAACGAGCAGTACTTC. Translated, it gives CASSLGDTNNEQYF.

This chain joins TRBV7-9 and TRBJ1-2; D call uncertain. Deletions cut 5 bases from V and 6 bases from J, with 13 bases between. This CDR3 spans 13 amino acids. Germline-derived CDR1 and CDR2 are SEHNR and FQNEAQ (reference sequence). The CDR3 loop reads CASSLSQVHGYTF. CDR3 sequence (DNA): TGTGCCAGCAGCCTTTCTCAAGTTCATGGCTACACCTTC.

The DNA for the CDR3 is TGTGCCAGCAGCTTAGCCCCCGGGGGGCTAGCGGAGTTTAGGGCTTACAATGAGCAGTTCTTC. This gives the protein CASSLAPGGLAEFRAYNEQFF. The chain employs TRBV7-6 and TRBJ2-1; a weak D match, TRBD2 (7 bases). Germline CDR1 and CDR2: SGHVS and FNYEAQ. The germline V and J ends were trimmed by 0 bases and 4 bases, with 28 bases remaining between them. The CDR3 is 21 residues long.

CDR3 sequence: CASSIDRRYNEQFF. The CDR3 DNA sequence: TGTGCCAGTAGTATAGATCGGCGGTACAATGAGCAGTTCTTC. The chain employs TRBV19 and TRBJ2-1; D not resolved. The CDR3 runs to 14 residues. The germline V gene encodes CDR1 LNHDA and CDR2 SQIVND (reference sequence). The V and J ends lost 0 bases and 4 bases respectively, with 7 bases between them.

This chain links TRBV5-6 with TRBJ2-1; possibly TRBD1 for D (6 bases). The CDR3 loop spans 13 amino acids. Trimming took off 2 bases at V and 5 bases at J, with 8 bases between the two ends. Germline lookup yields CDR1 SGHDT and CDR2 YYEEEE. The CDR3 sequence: CASSFGQHNEQFF. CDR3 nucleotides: TGTGCCAGCAGCTTTGGACAGCACAATGAGCAGTTCTTC.